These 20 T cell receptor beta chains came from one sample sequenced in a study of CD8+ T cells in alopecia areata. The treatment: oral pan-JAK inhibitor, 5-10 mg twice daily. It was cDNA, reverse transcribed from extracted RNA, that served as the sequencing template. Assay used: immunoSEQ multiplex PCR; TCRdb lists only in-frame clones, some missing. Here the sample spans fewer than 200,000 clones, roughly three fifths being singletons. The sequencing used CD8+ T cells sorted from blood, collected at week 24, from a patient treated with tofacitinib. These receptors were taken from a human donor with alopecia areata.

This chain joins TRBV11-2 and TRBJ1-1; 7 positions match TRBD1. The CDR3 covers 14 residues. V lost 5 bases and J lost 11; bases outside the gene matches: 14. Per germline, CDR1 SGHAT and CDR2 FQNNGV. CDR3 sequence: CASSHGGETGRAFF. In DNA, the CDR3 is TGTGCCAGCAGCCATGGGGGGGAGACAGGGAGGGCTTTCTTT. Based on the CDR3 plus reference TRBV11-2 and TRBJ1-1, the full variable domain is EAGVAQSPRYKIIEKRQSVAFWCNPISGHATLYWYQQILGQGPKLLIQFQNNGVVDDSQLPKDRFSAERLKGVDSTLKIQPAKLEDSAVYLCASSHGGETGRAFFGQGTRLTVV.

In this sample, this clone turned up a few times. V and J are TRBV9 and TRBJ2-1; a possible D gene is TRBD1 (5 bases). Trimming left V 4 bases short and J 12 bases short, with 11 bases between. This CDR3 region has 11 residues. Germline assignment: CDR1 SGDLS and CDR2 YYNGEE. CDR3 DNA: TGTGCCAGCAGCACAGGTATGGGGCAGTTCTTC. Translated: CASSTGMGQFF.

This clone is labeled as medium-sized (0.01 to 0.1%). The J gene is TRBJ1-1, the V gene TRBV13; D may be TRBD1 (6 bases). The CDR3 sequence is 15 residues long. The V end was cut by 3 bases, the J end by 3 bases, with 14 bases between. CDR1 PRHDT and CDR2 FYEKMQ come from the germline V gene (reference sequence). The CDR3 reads CASSFQQGRDTEAFF. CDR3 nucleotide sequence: TGTGCCAGCAGCTTCCAACAGGGACGAGACACTGAAGCTTTCTTT. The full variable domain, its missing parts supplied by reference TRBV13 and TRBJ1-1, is AAGVIQSPRHLIKEKRETATLKCYPIPRHDTVYWYQQGPGQDPQFLISFYEKMQSDKGSIPDRFSAQQFSDYHSELNMSSLELGDSALYFCASSFQQGRDTEAFFGQGTRLTVV.

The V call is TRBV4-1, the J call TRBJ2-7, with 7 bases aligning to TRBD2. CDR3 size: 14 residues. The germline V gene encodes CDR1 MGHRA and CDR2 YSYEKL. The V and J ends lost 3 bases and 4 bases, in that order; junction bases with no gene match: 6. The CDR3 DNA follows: TGCGCCAGCAGCCACGGACGGGGGGATTACGAGCAGTACTTC. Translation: CASSHGRGDYEQYF.

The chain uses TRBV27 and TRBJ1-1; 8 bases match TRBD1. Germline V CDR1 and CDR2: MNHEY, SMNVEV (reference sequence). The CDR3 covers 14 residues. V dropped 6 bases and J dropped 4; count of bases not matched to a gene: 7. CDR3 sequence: CASRSRGLTTEAFF. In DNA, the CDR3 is TGTGCCAGCAGGAGCAGGGGGCTTACCACTGAAGCTTTCTTT.

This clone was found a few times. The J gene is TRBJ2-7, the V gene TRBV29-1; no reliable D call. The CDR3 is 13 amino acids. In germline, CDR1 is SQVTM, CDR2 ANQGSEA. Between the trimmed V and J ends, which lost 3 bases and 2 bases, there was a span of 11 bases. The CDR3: CSVEEGIPYEQYF. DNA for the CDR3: TGCAGCGTTGAGGAAGGGATTCCCTACGAGCAGTACTTC.

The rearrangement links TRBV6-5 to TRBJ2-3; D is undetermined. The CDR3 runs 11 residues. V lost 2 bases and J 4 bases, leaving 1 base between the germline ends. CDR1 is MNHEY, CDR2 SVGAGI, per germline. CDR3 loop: CASSYADTQYF. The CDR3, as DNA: TGTGCCAGCAGTTACGCAGATACGCAGTATTTT.

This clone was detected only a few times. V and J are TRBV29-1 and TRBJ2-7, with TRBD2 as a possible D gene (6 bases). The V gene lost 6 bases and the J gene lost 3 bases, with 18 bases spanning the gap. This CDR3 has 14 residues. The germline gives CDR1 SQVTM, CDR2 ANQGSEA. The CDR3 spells CSVWDSKEGYEQYF. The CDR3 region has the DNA TGCAGCGTCTGGGATTCAAAGGAGGGCTACGAGCAGTACTTC.

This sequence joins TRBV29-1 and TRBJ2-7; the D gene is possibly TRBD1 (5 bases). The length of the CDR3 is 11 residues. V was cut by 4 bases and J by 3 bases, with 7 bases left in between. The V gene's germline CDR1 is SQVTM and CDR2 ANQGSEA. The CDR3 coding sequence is TGCAGCGTTGTAAGGGGCTACGAGCAGTACTTC. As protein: CSVVRGYEQYF.

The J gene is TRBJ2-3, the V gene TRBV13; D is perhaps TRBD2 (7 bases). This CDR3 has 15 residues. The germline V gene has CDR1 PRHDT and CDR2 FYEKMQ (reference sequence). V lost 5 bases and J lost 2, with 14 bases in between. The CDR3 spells CASSPRGTPTDTQYF. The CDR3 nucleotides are TGTGCCAGCAGCCCGCGGGGGACACCCACAGATACGCAGTATTTT.

CDR3 region: CASSFVGTGNGYTF. CDR3 nucleotide sequence: TGTGCCAGCAGCTTCGTAGGGACAGGGAATGGCTACACCTTC. This sequence joins TRBV7-9 and TRBJ1-2; 9 nucleotides agree with TRBD1. The CDR3 length is 14 residues. The germline CDR1 and CDR2 sequences are SEHNR and FQNEAQ (reference sequence). Germline trimming cut 3 bases from V and 6 bases from J; bases unmatched to any gene: 5.

The CDR3 loop reads CASSFTSNYGYTF. In DNA form, the CDR3 reads TGCGCCAGCAGCTTTACATCCAACTATGGCTACACCTTC. This sequence joins TRBV5-1 and TRBJ1-2; D call uncertain. V dropped 2 bases and J dropped 2 bases, with 7 bases sitting between them. Germline V gene sequence: CDR1 SGHRS, CDR2 YFSETQ. The CDR3 contains 13 residues.

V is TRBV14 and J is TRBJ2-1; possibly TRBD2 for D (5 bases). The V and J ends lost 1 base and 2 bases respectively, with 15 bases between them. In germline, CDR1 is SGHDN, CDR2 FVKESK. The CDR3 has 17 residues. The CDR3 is CASSQGRTRSPYNEQFF. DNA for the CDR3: TGTGCCAGCAGCCAAGGGCGAACTAGGAGCCCCTACAATGAGCAGTTCTTC. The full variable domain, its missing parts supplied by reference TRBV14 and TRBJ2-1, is EAGVTQFPSHSVIEKGQTVTLRCDPISGHDNLYWYRRVMGKEIKFLLHFVKESKQDESGMPNNRFLAERTGGTYSTLKVQPAELEDSGVYFCASSQGRTRSPYNEQFFGPGTRLTVL.

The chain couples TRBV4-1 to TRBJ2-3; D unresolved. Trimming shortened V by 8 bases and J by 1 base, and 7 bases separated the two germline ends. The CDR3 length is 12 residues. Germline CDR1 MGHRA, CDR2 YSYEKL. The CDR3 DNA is TGCGCCAGCGGCCCTCGCACAGATACGCAGTATTTT. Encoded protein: CASGPRTDTQYF.

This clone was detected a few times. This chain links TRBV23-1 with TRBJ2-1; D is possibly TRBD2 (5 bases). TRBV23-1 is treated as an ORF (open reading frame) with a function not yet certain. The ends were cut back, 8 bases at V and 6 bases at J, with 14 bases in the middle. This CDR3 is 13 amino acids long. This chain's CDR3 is CASALSLANEQFF. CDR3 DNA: TGCGCCAGCGCGCTCAGTCTAGCCAATGAGCAGTTCTTC.

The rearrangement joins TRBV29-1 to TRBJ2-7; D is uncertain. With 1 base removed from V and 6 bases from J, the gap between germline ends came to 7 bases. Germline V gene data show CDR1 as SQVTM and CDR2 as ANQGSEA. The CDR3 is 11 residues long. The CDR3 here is CSVEANGEQYF. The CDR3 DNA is TGCAGCGTTGAAGCCAACGGCGAGCAGTACTTC.

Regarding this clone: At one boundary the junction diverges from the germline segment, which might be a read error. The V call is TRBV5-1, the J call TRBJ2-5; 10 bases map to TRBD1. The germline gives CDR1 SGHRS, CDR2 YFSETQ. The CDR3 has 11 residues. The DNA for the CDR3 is TGCGCCAGCAGCAAGGGACAGGGGAAGAACTTC. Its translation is CASSKGQGKNF.

CDR3 region: CASSVRVYEQYF. DNA of the CDR3: TGTGCCAGCAGCGTCAGGGTATACGAGCAGTACTTC. The genes are TRBV7-9 and TRBJ2-7; a weak D match, TRBD1 (5 bases). Between the trimmed V and J ends, which lost 5 bases and 4 bases, there was a span of 9 bases. Germline loops: CDR1 SEHNR, CDR2 FQNEAQ (reference sequence). The CDR3 spans 12 residues.

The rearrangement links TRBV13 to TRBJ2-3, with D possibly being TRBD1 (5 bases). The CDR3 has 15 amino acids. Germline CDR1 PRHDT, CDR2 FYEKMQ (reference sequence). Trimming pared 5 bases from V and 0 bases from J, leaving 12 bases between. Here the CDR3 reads CASSPQGGSTDTQYF. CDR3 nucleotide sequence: TGTGCCAGCAGCCCGCAGGGCGGTAGCACAGATACGCAGTATTTT.

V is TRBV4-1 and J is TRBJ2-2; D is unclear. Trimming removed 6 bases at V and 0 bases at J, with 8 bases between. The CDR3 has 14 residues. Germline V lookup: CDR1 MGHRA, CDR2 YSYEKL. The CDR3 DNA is TGCGCCAGCAGGCCCGGTCCGAACACCGGGGAGCTGTTTTTT. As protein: CASRPGPNTGELFF.